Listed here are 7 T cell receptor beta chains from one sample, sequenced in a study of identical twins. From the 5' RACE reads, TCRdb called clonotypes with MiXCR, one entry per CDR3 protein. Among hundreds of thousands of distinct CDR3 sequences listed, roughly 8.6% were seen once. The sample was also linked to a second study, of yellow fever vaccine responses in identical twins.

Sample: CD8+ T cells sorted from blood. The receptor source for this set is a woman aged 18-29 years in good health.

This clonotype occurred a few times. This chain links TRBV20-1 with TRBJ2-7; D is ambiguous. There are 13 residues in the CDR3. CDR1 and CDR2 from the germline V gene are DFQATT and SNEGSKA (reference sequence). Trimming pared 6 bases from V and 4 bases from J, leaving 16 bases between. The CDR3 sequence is CSASEMAEYEQYF. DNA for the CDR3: TGCAGTGCCTCCGAGATGGCGGAATACGAGCAGTACTTC.

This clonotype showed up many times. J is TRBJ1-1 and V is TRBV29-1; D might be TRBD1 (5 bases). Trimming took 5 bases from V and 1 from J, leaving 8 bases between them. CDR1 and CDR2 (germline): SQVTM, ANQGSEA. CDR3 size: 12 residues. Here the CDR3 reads CSVQGANTEAFF. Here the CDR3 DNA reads TGCAGCGTTCAGGGCGCGAACACTGAAGCTTTCTTT.

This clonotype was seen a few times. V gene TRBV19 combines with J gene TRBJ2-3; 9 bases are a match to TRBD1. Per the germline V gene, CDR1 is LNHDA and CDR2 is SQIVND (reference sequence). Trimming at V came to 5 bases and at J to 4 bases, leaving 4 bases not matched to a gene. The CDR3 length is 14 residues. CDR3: CASSAGTGPDTQYF. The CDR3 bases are TGTGCCAGTAGTGCCGGGACAGGGCCAGATACGCAGTATTTT. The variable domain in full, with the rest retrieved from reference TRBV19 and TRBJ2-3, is DGGITQSPKYLFRKEGQNVTLSCEQNLNHDAMYWYRQDPGQGLRLIYYSQIVNDFQKGDIAEGYSVSREKKESFPLTVTSAQKNPTAFYLCASSAGTGPDTQYFGPGTRLTVL.

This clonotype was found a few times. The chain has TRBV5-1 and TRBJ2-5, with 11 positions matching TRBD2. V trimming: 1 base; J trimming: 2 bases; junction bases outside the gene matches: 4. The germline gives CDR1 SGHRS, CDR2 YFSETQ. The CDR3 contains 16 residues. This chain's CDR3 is CASSLFLAGGQETQYF. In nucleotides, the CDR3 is TGCGCCAGCAGCTTGTTTCTAGCGGGGGGTCAAGAGACCCAGTACTTC.

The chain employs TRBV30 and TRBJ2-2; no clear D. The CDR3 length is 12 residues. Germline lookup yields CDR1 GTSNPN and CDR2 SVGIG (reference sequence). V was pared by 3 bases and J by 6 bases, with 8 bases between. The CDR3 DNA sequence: TGTGCCTGGAGCCCCGGTCCCGGGGAGCTGTTTTTT. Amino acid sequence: CAWSPGPGELFF.

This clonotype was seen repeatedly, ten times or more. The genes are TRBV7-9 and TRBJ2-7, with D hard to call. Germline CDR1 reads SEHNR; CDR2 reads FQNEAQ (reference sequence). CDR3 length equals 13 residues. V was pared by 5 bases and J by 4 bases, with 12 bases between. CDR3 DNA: TGTGCCAGCAGCCCCCCGCAAAGATACGAGCAGTACTTC. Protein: CASSPPQRYEQYF.

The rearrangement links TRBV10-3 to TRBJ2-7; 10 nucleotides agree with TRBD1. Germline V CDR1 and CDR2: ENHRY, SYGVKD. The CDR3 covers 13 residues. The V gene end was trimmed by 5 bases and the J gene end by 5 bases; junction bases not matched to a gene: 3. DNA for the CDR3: TGTGCCATCAGTCCGGGACAGGGGAACGAGCAGTACTTC. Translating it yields CAISPGQGNEQYF.